One and the same sample provided the 9 T cell receptor beta chains below, sequenced in a study of patients and donors after allogeneic stem cell transplantation. TCRdb used MiXCR to reprocess the RT-PCR reads, holding one entry per CDR3 protein. This sample has about 230,000 distinct CDR3 sequences, with 14% found just once. Input material: blood, either unsorted or a sorted T cell fraction (not recorded which). Receptors originate from a human donor who was either an allogeneic HSCT recipient or a stem cell or donor lymphocyte infusion donor (not recorded which). It is not recorded whose cells these are; they may come from a transplant donor.

The sample holds many counts of this clonotype. The V and J genes are TRBV5-1 and TRBJ2-7; D possibly corresponds to TRBD2 (6 bases). The CDR3 runs to 15 residues. Deletions cut 0 bases from V and 0 bases from J, with 10 bases between. From germline, CDR1 is SGHRS and CDR2 YFSETQ. The CDR3 DNA is TGCGCCAGCAGCTTGGGGGTTAGCGGCTCCTACGAGCAGTACTTC. It translates to CASSLGVSGSYEQYF.

The chain is built from TRBV20-1 and TRBJ1-5, with 7 bases lining up with TRBD1. The V gene end was trimmed by 0 bases and the J gene end by 0 bases; junction bases not matched to a gene: 11. CDR3 length equals 18 residues. Germline V gene lookup returns CDR1 DFQATT and CDR2 SNEGSKA (reference sequence). In nucleotides, the CDR3 is TGCAGTGCTAGAGAAACTTCCGGGACAGCTTATAGCAATCAGCCCCAGCATTTT. Translation gives CSARETSGTAYSNQPQHF.

This clonotype was seen repeatedly, ten times or more. The chain links TRBV30 to TRBJ2-6, with D unresolved. The CDR3 is made up of 18 amino acids. CDR1 and CDR2 (germline): GTSNPN, SVGIG (reference sequence). The V and J ends lost 0 bases and 1 base respectively, with 16 bases between them. The CDR3 sequence: CAWSVNPRLSSGANVLTF. DNA of the CDR3: TGTGCCTGGAGTGTAAATCCCCGCCTAAGTTCTGGGGCCAACGTCCTGACTTTC.

This clonotype was seen only a few times. The rearrangement links TRBV20-1 to TRBJ1-4; TRBD1 aligns across 7 bases. From germline, CDR1 is DFQATT and CDR2 SNEGSKA (reference sequence). V trimming: 4 bases; J trimming: 0 bases; junction bases outside the gene matches: 17. The CDR3 length is 19 residues. CDR3 nucleotides: TGCAGTGCTAAGAAAATCCGGGACAGAATTAGTACAACTAATGAAAAACTGTTTTTT. Its translation: CSAKKIRDRISTTNEKLFF.

The V call is TRBV7-2, the J call TRBJ2-2; 7 positions match TRBD2. The CDR3 contains 16 residues. With V trimmed by 4 bases and J by 2 bases, 7 bases remained unmatched. Per germline, CDR1 SGHTA and CDR2 FQGNSA. In DNA, the CDR3 is TGTGCCAGCAGCTCCATAGCGGGTCTAAACACCGGGGAGCTGTTTTTT. Protein product: CASSSIAGLNTGELFF. The full variable domain, rest sourced from reference TRBV7-2 and TRBJ2-2, is GAGVSQSPSNKVTEKGKDVELRCDPISGHTALYWYRQSLGQGLEFLIYFQGNSAPDKSGLPSDRFSAERTGGSVSTLTIQRTQQEDSAVYLCASSSIAGLNTGELFFGEGSRLTVL.

This clonotype was counted a few times. V is TRBV7-2 and J is TRBJ1-6, with 10 bases identical to TRBD1. The CDR3 is made up of 15 amino acids. In germline, CDR1 is SGHTA, CDR2 FQGNSA. V lost 5 bases, J lost 7 bases, and 5 bases stayed unmatched. This chain's CDR3 is CASSGRQGANSPLHF. CDR3 DNA: TGTGCCAGCAGCGGACGACAGGGGGCCAATTCACCCCTCCACTTT.

V gene TRBV30 combines with J gene TRBJ1-3, with D tentatively TRBD1 (6 bases). V lost 4 bases, J lost 2 bases, and 21 bases lay in between. This CDR3 has 17 amino acids. From germline, CDR1 is GTSNPN and CDR2 SVGIG (reference sequence). CDR3 amino acids: CAWIRLMGAKAGNTIYF. The CDR3 DNA is TGTGCCTGGATACGTTTGATGGGGGCCAAGGCTGGAAACACCATATATTTT.

This chain connects TRBV20-1 to TRBJ2-3, with 11 bases fitting TRBD2. Germline-derived CDR1 and CDR2 are DFQATT and SNEGSKA (reference sequence). V was pared by 4 bases and J by 4 bases, with 10 bases of the junction left unmatched. The CDR3 extends over 16 amino acids. The CDR3 reads CSAKGPGLAAPDTQYF. CDR3 sequence (DNA): TGCAGTGCTAAGGGCCCGGGACTAGCGGCCCCAGATACGCAGTATTTT.

This clonotype was seen many times. The V and J genes are TRBV6-5 and TRBJ1-5; D remains unclear. The CDR3 spans 13 residues. Trimming pared 2 bases from V and 5 bases from J, leaving 7 bases between. Germline lookup yields CDR1 MNHEY and CDR2 SVGAGI. The CDR3 nucleotides are TGTGCCAGCAGTTACAACGCAGATCAGCCCCAGCATTTT. Protein: CASSYNADQPQHF.